This T cell receptor (beta chain) was retrieved from a study of T cell responses to AZD1222 COVID-19 vaccine. Notes on the study in general: The peak T cell response came first, and repertoires were sampled only after it. Baseline antibody screening turned up just six seropositive AZD1222 recipients. Reports say nearly half of spike-specific TCRs go after unmutated variant regions.

Regarding this clone: Its matching antigen is unknown.

Pooling of second doses given at about 4 or about 12 weeks was done. Assay: immunoSEQ multiplex PCR; the TCRdb copy retains only in-frame clones and omits some. The repertoire includes around 160,000 clones, 90% to 95% of them detected once, and around 1% sits in the top ten. This CDR3 contains 15 residues. Trimming took off 1 base at V and 4 bases at J, with 14 bases between the two ends. Germline CDR1 is SGHDT and CDR2 is YYEEEE. The chain uses TRBV5-6 and TRBJ1-2, with TRBD1 as a possible D gene (6 bases). The sequence was collected from an adult who received the AZD1222 COVID-19 vaccine. The sequences come from peripheral blood, collected 28 days after the second AZD1222 dose. The CDR3 sequence is CASSLRQGLVYGYTF. As DNA, the CDR3 is TGTGCCAGCAGCTTGCGGCAGGGGTTGGTCTATGGCTACACCTTC.